A selection of T cell receptor beta chains follows, all from one sample in a study of vaccination and CD4 T cells after COVID-19. In TCRdb, the PCR reads were re-called with MiXCR into one record per CDR3 protein. The sample lists roughly 19,000 distinct CDR3 sequences, about 50% occurring once. No antigen has been assigned to these receptors. The sample here was CD4+ T cells from blood, cultured in vitro, taken before SARS-CoV-2 vaccination. These receptors all stem from a human donor who had recovered from COVID-19. CDR3s include the opening cysteine and the closing phenylalanine or tryptophan. The D gene is left open where the match is weak. Rows give clone size only sometimes, using once, few, many, or a class for an expanded clone.

TRBD1,TRBJ1-2,TRBV28,few,CASSDRAANYGYTF,TGTGCCAGCAGTGACAGGGCCGCTAACTATGGCTACACCTTC
TRBD2,TRBJ2-1,TRBV11-2,.,CASSSFRGRSTYNEQFF,TGTGCCAGCAGCTCTTTCCGCGGGAGGTCGACCTACAATGAGCAGTTCTTC
TRBD2,TRBJ2-1,TRBV20-1,.,CSASSGTSAHNEQFF,TGCAGTGCTAGTTCCGGGACTAGCGCCCACAATGAGCAGTTCTTC
.,TRBJ2-7,TRBV25-1,.,CASSESGAIPYEQYF,TGTGCCAGCAGTGAATCGGGGGCCATCCCCTACGAGCAGTACTTC
TRBD1,TRBJ1-1,TRBV30,.,CAWSTGGEAFF,TGTGCCTGGAGCACAGGGGGCGAGGCTTTCTTT
.,TRBJ1-1,TRBV15,few,CATSRALNTEAFF,TGTGCCACCAGCAGGGCTTTGAACACTGAAGCTTTCTTT
.,TRBJ2-5,TRBV11-1,.,CASSMGFPPFQETQYF,TGTGCCAGCAGCATGGGTTTCCCACCTTTCCAAGAGACCCAGTACTTC
TRBD1,TRBJ1-6,TRBV28,.,CASSLLGQGAHSPLHF,TGTGCCAGCAGTTTATTGGGACAGGGGGCTCATTCACCCCTCCACTTT
.,TRBJ2-7,TRBV7-9,once,CASSVSYEQYF,TGTGCCAGCAGCGTCTCCTACGAGCAGTACTTC
TRBD1,TRBJ2-5,TRBV12-3/TRBV12-4,.,CASSPGQIETQYF,TGTGCCAGCAGTCCGGGACAGATAGAGACCCAGTACTTC
TRBD1,TRBJ1-1,TRBV20-1,.,CSARDRQGSVMNTEAFF,TGCAGTGCTAGAGATCGACAGGGTTCGGTTATGAACACTGAAGCTTTCTTT
.,TRBJ1-1,TRBV10-1,few,CAGPPRSYRTEAFF,TGCGCCGGCCCTCCCCGTAGTTACAGGACTGAAGCTTTCTTT
.,TRBJ1-1,TRBV10-3,few,CATSRGNLNTEAFF,TGTGCCACCTCACGGGGAAACTTGAACACTGAAGCTTTCTTT
.,TRBJ2-3,TRBV19,.,CASSLVGTDTQYF,TGTGCCAGTAGTTTGGTGGGCACAGATACGCAGTATTTT
TRBD2,TRBJ2-7,TRBV6-2/TRBV6-3,.,CASKGLADTYEQYF,TGTGCCAGCAAGGGACTAGCGGATACCTACGAGCAGTACTTC
.,TRBJ1-5,TRBV2,.,CASQNFAYQPQHF,TGTGCCAGCCAGAATTTCGCCTATCAGCCCCAGCATTTT
.,TRBJ1-6,TRBV6-2/TRBV6-3,large,CASEGSYNSPLHF,TGTGCCAGCGAGGGCAGCTATAATTCACCCCTCCACTTT
.,TRBJ2-7,TRBV7-8,few,CASANVMGADNYEQYF,TGTGCCAGCGCCAATGTGATGGGGGCAGATAATTACGAGCAGTACTTC
.,TRBJ1-6,TRBV7-2,few,CASSLGLDSSYNSPLHF,TGTGCCAGCAGCTTAGGCCTGGACAGCTCCTATAATTCACCCCTCCACTTT
.,TRBJ2-5,TRBV21-1,.,CASSKLEYQETQYF,TGTGCCAGCAGCAAACTTGAGTACCAAGAGACCCAGTACTTC
.,TRBJ1-1,TRBV25-1,few,CASRHRTLNTEAFF,TGTGCCAGTCGCCACAGGACTTTGAACACTGAAGCTTTCTTT
TRBD1,TRBJ1-6,TRBV6-1,.,CASSKKSGQSSSYNSPLHF,TGTGCCAGCAGTAAAAAGTCGGGACAGTCGAGCTCCTATAATTCACCCCTCCACTTT
.,TRBJ2-4,TRBV7-9,.,CASRTEGNIQYF,TGTGCCAGCAGGACCGAGGGAAACATTCAGTACTTC
TRBD1,TRBJ1-1,TRBV2,.,CASSRTGGGNTEAFF,TGTGCCAGCAGTAGGACAGGGGGTGGGAACACTGAAGCTTTCTTT
TRBD2,TRBJ2-1,TRBV27,.,CASSSPGLAGPRGQFF,TGTGCCAGCAGTTCTCCGGGACTAGCGGGGCCCCGGGGGCAGTTCTTC
.,TRBJ2-6,TRBV20-1,.,CSATSGANVLTF,TGCAGTGCTACCTCTGGGGCCAACGTCCTGACTTTC
.,TRBJ2-1,TRBV20-1,few,CSASGGNVGRVEQFF,TGCAGTGCTAGTGGGGGCAATGTCGGGAGAGTTGAGCAGTTCTTC
TRBD1,TRBJ1-5,TRBV20-1,few,CSASGAPGQDSNQPQHF,TGCAGTGCTAGTGGGGCCCCGGGACAGGATAGCAATCAGCCCCAGCATTTT
TRBD1,TRBJ1-2,TRBV20-1,.,CMGQDANYGYTF,TGCATGGGACAGGACGCTAACTATGGCTACACCTTC
.,TRBJ2-5,TRBV27,few,CASSSTRFQETQYF,TGTGCCAGCAGTTCAACCCGATTCCAAGAGACCCAGTACTTC
TRBD1,TRBJ2-7,TRBV6-2/TRBV6-3,.,CASSYPAGQGRNEQYF,TGTGCCAGCAGTTACCCCGCGGGACAGGGGAGGAACGAGCAGTACTTC
.,TRBJ2-2,TRBV20-1,few,CSARDGGSGTGELFF,TGCAGTGCTAGAGATGGGGGGAGCGGCACCGGGGAGCTGTTTTTT
.,TRBJ2-1,TRBV28,.,CASSSLRGRGASSVQFF,TGTGCCAGCAGCTCCCTGCGGGGGAGGGGGGCCAGTTCAGTGCAGTTCTTC
TRBD2,TRBJ2-3,TRBV6-1,once,CASRPISGSSTDTQYF,TGTGCCAGCAGACCCATTAGCGGGAGTAGCACAGATACGCAGTATTTT
TRBD2,TRBJ2-7,TRBV30,.,CAWSSQGLAGGWIYEQYF,TGTGCCTGGAGTAGTCAGGGACTAGCGGGAGGGTGGATCTACGAGCAGTACTTC
TRBD2,TRBJ2-1,TRBV7-3,.,CASSLSAGRGNEQFF,TGTGCCAGCAGCTTAAGCGCCGGGAGGGGAAATGAGCAGTTCTTC
.,TRBJ1-1,TRBV30,few,CASSANTEAFF,TGTGCCTCCTCGGCTAACACTGAAGCTTTCTTT
.,TRBJ2-7,TRBV7-9,few,CASSFGEAREQYF,TGTGCCAGCAGCTTCGGCGAGGCCCGGGAGCAGTACTTC
TRBD1,TRBJ2-7,TRBV28,.,CASSTPLGQGSYEQYF,TGTGCCAGCAGTACCCCATTGGGACAGGGTTCCTACGAGCAGTACTTC
.,TRBJ1-2,TRBV27,few,CASSLNRENYGYTF,TGTGCCAGCAGTTTAAACAGGGAAAACTATGGCTACACCTTC
TRBD2,TRBJ2-1,TRBV6-1,few,CASTPGGDNEQFF,TGTGCCAGCACCCCCGGGGGGGACAATGAGCAGTTCTTC
TRBD2,TRBJ2-3,TRBV19,.,CASSPGLAGEYTQYF,TGTGCCAGTTCGCCGGGACTAGCGGGAGAGTATACGCAGTATTTT